A single sample gave rise to the 6 T cell receptor beta chains below, sequenced in a study of T cell responses to AZD1222 COVID-19 vaccine (TCRdb year 2021). Library generation was performed with the immunoSEQ multiplex PCR assay. TCRdb obtained this table from immuneACCESS and retained in-frame rearrangements with V and J assigned. These tables miss some clones; where compared with another copy, unresolved V genes account for less than half of the shortfall, and the remainder is unexplained. This sample has around 120,000 clones in its table, and around 85% of those were observed once. The ten largest clonotypes hold 1.5% to 2% of the sample. The time point label on this specimen signifies: baseline before first vaccination. The sample here was peripheral blood, taken on day 0 of AZD1222 vaccination. These TCRs come from an adult in good health.

V is TRBV5-6 and J is TRBJ1-3; D gene uncertain. Germline V gene sequence: CDR1 SGHDT, CDR2 YYEEEE. The ends were cut back, 0 bases at V and 2 bases at J, with 3 bases in the middle. The CDR3 length is 13 residues. CDR3 sequence (DNA): TGTGCCAGCAGCTTGGGAGCTGGAAACACCATATATTTT. It translates to CASSLGAGNTIYF.

The chain recombines TRBV5-8 with TRBJ2-5; the D call may be TRBD1 or TRBD2 (5 bases each). The germline V gene encodes CDR1 SGHTS and CDR2 YDEGEE. The CDR3 is 16 residues long. V was shortened by 3 bases and J by 3 bases, with 18 bases between the two germline ends. CDR3 sequence (DNA): TGTGCCAGCAGCTCACAGACCCGGGACCGCGAAGAGACCCAGTACTTC. Translating gives CASSSQTRDREETQYF.

The chain joins TRBV5-8 to TRBJ1-2; D might be TRBD1 (5 bases). The CDR3 consists of 13 residues. Germline values: CDR1 SGHTS, CDR2 YDEGEE. V shed 2 bases and J shed 10 bases, with 15 bases lying between them. As DNA, the CDR3 is TGTGCCAGCAGCTTTACCCCCGGGACTCACTACACCTTC. Its protein product is CASSFTPGTHYTF.

The V gene is TRBV4-1, the J gene TRBJ2-7, with TRBD1 matching 8 bases. The CDR3 totals 11 residues. CDR1 and CDR2 from the germline V gene are MGHRA and YSYEKL. Germline trimming cut 4 bases from V and 7 bases from J; bases unmatched to any gene: 0. CDR3 bases: TGCGCCAGCAGCCGGGACAGGGAGCAGTACTTC. Translation gives CASSRDREQYF.

The chain is built from TRBV5-1 and TRBJ1-2; D uncertain. The CDR3 runs 15 residues. Between the trimmed V and J ends, which lost 4 bases and 2 bases, there was a span of 15 bases. Germline V CDR1 and CDR2: SGHRS, YFSETQ. The CDR3 coding sequence is TGCGCCAGCAGCCCGTCGGGTTCGAAAAACTATGGCTACACCTTC. Protein product: CASSPSGSKNYGYTF. The full variable domain, with the rest looked up from reference TRBV5-1 and TRBJ1-2, is KAGVTQTPRYLIKTRGQQVTLSCSPISGHRSVSWYQQTPGQGLQFLFEYFSETQRNKGNFPGRFSGRQFSNSRSEMNVSTLELGDSALYLCASSPSGSKNYGYTFGSGTRLTVV.

This clone was detected a few times. The chain has TRBV9 and TRBJ1-2, with D maybe TRBD1 (5 bases). The ends were cut back, 5 bases at V and 6 bases at J, with 14 bases in the middle. The germline V gene encodes CDR1 SGDLS and CDR2 YYNGEE. The CDR3 sequence is 13 residues long. The CDR3 DNA reads TGTGCCAGCAGAAATGGCAGGGAGGATGGCTACACCTTC. Protein: CASRNGREDGYTF.